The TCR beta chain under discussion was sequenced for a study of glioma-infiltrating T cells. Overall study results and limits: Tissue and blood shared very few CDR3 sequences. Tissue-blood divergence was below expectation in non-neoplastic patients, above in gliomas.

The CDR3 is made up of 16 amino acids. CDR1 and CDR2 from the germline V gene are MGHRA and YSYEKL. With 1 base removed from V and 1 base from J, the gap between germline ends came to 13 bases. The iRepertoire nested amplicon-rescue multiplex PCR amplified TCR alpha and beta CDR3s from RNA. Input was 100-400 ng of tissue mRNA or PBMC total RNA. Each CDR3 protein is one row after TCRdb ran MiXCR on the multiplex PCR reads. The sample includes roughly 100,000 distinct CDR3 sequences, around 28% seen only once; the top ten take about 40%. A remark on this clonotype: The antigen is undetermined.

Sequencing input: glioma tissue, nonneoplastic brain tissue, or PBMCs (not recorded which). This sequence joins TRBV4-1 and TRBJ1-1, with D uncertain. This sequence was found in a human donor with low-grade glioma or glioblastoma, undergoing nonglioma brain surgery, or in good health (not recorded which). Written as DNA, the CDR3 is TGCGCCAGCAGCCAAGCAGAGGTCAGCTCGAACACTGAAGCTTTCTTT. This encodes CASSQAEVSSNTEAFF.